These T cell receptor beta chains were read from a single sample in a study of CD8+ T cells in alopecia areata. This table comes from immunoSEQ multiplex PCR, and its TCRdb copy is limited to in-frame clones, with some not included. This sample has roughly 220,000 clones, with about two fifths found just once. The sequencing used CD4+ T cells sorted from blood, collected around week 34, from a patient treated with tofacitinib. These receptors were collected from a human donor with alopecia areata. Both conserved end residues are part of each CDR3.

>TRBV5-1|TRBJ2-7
CASSGRGQGFYEQYF
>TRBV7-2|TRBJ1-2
CASSLGSRAAANYGYTF
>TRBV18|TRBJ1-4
CASSPPSETNEKLFF
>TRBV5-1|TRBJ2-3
CASSPAGGQRTDTQYF
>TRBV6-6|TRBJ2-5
CASRRTGRPETQYF
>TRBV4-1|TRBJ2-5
CASSRLHGILETQYF
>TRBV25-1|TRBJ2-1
CASSARVAYNEQFF
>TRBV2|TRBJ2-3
CASEGQGRGDTQYF
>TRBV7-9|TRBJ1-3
CASSPYTNTIYF
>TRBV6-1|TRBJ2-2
CASSHRGYTGELFF
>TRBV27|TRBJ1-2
CASSSYPGAVDGYTF
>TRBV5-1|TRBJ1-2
CASSPPGGGLYGYTF
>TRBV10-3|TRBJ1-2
CAINDWGARDGYTF
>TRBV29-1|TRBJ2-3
CSVEEREGDTQYF
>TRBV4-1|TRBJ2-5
CASSQEKQAGQETQYF
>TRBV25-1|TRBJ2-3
CASSESWGTSTDTQYF
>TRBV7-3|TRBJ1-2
CASSRTGGESYTF
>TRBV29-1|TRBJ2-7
CSVIAGSSSYEQYF
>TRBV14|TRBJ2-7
CASSPRTSSYEQYF
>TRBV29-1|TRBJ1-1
CSALYRNTEAFF
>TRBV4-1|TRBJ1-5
CASSQGKGGHQPQHF
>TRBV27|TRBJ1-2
CASSSSFDRENYGYTF
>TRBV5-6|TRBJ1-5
CASTRRASNQPQHF
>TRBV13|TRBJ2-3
CASSFLSFSGKLPSTDTQYF
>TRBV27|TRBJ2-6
CASSPRVTGANVLTF
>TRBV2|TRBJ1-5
CASSEMWGSNQPQHF